This T cell receptor beta chain is drawn from a study of blood T cell repertoires in COVID-19. On the study more broadly: Whether acute or convalescent, the COVID-19 samples came from the United States, Italy and Spain.

CDR3 length equals 15 residues. Germline V gene data show CDR1 as SGHDN and CDR2 as FVKESK. Trimming cost V 4 bases and J 3 bases, with 13 bases left between them. Measured with immunoSEQ multiplex PCR; TCRdb has only the in-frame clones, and not every one. This table has around 64,000 clones, roughly 84% appearing once. This clonotype originated in a young woman with acute or convalescent COVID-19. This chain connects TRBV14 to TRBJ2-1; D unclear. The material sequenced was peripheral blood. The CDR3 DNA follows: TGTGCCAGCAGCCCGGTGAGGTTTAACTACAATGAGCAGTTCTTC. Translating gives CASSPVRFNYNEQFF.